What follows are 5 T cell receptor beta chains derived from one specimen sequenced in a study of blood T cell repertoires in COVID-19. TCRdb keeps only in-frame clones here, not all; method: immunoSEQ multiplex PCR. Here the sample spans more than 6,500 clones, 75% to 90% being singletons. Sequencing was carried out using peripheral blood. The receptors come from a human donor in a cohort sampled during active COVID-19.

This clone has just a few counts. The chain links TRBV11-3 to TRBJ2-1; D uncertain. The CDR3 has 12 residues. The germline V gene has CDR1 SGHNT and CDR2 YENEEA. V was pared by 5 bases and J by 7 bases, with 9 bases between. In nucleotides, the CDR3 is TGTGCCAGCAGCCTCAATACAAATGAGCAGTTCTTC. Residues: CASSLNTNEQFF.

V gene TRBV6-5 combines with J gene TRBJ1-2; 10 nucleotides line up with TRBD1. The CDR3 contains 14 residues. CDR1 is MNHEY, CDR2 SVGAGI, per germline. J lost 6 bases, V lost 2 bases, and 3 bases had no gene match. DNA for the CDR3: TGTGCCAGCAGTTACGGACAGGGGGGGAATGGCTACACCTTC. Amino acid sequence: CASSYGQGGNGYTF.

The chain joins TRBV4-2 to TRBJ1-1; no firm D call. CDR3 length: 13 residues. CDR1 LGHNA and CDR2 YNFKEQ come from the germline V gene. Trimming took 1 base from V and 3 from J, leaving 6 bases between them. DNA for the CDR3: TGTGCCAGCAGCCAAGTACTGGACACTGAAGCTTTCTTT. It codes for CASSQVLDTEAFF.

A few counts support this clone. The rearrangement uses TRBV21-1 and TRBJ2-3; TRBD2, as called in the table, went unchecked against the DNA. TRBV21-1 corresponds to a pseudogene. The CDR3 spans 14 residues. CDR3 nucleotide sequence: TGTGCCAGCAGCATATCTAGCGGTAGGGATACGCAGTATTTT. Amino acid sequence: CASSISSGRDTQYF.

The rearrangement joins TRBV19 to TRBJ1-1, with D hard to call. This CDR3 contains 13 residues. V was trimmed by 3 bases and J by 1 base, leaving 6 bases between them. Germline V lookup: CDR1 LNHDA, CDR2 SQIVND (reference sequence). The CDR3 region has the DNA TGTGCCAGTAGTATCGTGTCGAACACTGAAGCTTTCTTT. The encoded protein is CASSIVSNTEAFF. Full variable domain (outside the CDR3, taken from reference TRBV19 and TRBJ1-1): DGGITQSPKYLFRKEGQNVTLSCEQNLNHDAMYWYRQDPGQGLRLIYYSQIVNDFQKGDIAEGYSVSREKKESFPLTVTSAQKNPTAFYLCASSIVSNTEAFFGQGTRLTVV.